The clone carrying this TCR beta chain came up a few times. The antigen remains unidentified. Germline and genes here are mouse. The CDR3 end falls 1 residue outside the read, so it is completed with the germline J gene. This sample was included in a study of tissue T cells after allogeneic stem cell transplantation. Germline V gene lookup returns CDR1 KGHTA and CDR2 FQNQQP. The CDR3 is made up of 12 amino acids. The repertoire was sequenced with immunoSEQ multiplex PCR; TCRdb's copy has only in-frame clones and lacks some. Counted here are about 7,500 clones, roughly 38% occurring once; the ten biggest clones make up about 6.3%. Study findings and constraints: Only a limited share of tissue TCRs appeared in blood or spleen. Across patients, clones rarely overlapped, yet motif clusters were shared tissue-specifically.

The time point denotes: mouse harvest day 14 after allogeneic transplant. Each mouse received 10^7 T-cell-depleted marrow cells plus 10^6 splenic CD5+ T cells by tail vein. This mouse GVHD model was MHC-mismatched B6 to BALB/c, profiled day 7 or 14. This receptor was obtained from a female BALB/c mouse given C57BL/6 T cells with graft-versus-host disease after an allogeneic hematopoietic cell transplant. The sample consisted of skin. This chain joins TRBV23 and TRBJ2-4. The CDR3 reads CSSSHSQNTLYF. CDR3 bases read: TGCTCCAGCAGTCATAGTCAAAACACCTTGTAC.